This T cell receptor (beta chain) was profiled in a study of blood T cell repertoires in COVID-19. Study overall: Donors in the United States, Italy and Spain gave samples during acute or convalescent COVID-19. PBMCs, B-cell-depleted T cells, or T cells provided the cDNA or gDNA that made up the material.

In the source study's methods: The authors estimated nucleated cell counts from reference gene primer amplification. Measured with immunoSEQ multiplex PCR; TCRdb has only the in-frame clones, and not every one. For V, J and clone size, that table is used; D and trimming come from the DNA. In the table there are around 230,000 clones, more than 75% of which are singletons. Germline assignment: CDR1 SGHAT and CDR2 FQNNGV. This CDR3 is 14 amino acids long. Between the trimmed V and J ends, which lost 6 bases and 8 bases, there was a span of 16 bases. The sequencing sample was made of peripheral blood. The V gene is TRBV11-2, the J gene TRBJ1-4; maybe TRBD1 (5 bases). The clonotype was recovered from a woman aged 60-75 years with active or convalescent COVID-19. This CDR3 is CASSLGHTGEKLFF. The CDR3 bases are TGTGCCAGCAGTCTTGGACACACTGGGGAAAAACTGTTTTTT.